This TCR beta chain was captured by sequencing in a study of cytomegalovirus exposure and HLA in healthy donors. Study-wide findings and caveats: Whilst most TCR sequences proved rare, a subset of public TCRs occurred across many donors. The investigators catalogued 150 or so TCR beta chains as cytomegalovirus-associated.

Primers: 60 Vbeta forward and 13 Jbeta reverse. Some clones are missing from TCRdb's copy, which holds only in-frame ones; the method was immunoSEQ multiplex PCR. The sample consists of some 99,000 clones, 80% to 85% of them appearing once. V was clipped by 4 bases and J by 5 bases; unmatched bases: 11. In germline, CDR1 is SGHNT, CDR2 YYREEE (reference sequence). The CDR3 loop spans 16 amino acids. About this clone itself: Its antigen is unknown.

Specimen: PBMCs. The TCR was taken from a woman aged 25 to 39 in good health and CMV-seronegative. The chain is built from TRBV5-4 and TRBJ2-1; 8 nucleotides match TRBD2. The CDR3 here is CASSPRGREADNEQFF. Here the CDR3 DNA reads TGTGCCAGCAGCCCCCGTGGGCGGGAGGCCGACAATGAGCAGTTCTTC.